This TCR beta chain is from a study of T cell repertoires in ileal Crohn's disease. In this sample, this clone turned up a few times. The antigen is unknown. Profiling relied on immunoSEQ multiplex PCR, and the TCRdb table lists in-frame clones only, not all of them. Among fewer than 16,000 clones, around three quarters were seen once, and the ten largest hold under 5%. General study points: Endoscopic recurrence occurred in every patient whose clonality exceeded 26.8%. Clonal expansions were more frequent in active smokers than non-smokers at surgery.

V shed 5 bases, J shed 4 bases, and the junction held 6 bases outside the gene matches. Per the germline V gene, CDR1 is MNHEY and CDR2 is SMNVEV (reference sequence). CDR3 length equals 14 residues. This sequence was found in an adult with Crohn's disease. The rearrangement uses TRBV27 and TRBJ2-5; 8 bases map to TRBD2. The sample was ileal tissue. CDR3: CASSAAGVLETQYF. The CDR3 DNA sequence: TGTGCCAGCAGTGCAGCGGGAGTCCTAGAGACCCAGTACTTC.